Sequencing of this T cell receptor beta chain was carried out in a study of regulatory T cells in long-lasting Graves disease. Study information: Graves' patients, diagnosed recently, had received antithyroid drugs under 3 months. Study findings and constraints: Favored gene segments in persistent disease were TRBV28, TRBJ1-2 and TRBJ2-5.

This clonotype was detected a few times. What it binds is unknown. Time point here: newly diagnosed GD, antithyroid drugs for less than 3 months. The TCR library was made from RNA that had been extracted from PBMCs in TRIzol. Germline CDR1 is LGHNA and CDR2 is YNFKEQ. Trimming removed 5 bases from V and 5 bases from J; junction bases left unmatched: 9. The length of the CDR3 is 14 residues. According to the study, TCR beta libraries were built with iRepertoire HTBI primers and CDR3-region Arm-PCR. TCRdb processed the multiplex PCR reads anew with MiXCR; each CDR3 protein has one entry. The sample has 450,000 to 500,000 distinct CDR3 sequences, roughly 16% seen once. This sample was also put to use in a study of T cells in Graves' hyperthyroidism and ophthalmopathy. That source notes: An initial round of RT-PCR targeting the TCR CDR3 relied on the HTBI primer set.

The genes are TRBV4-2 and TRBJ2-7; 7 bases map to TRBD2. This TCR came from a man aged 40-50 years with Graves disease. The sample in question was peripheral blood mononuclear cells (PBMCs), obtained at new diagnosis, from a patient treated with antithyroid drugs. CDR3 DNA: TGTGCCAGCAGCACGAGCGGGACCGGGGACGAGCAGTACTTC. It encodes CASSTSGTGDEQYF.